The 17 T cell receptor beta chains given below trace back to one sample, sequenced in a study of blood T cell repertoires in COVID-19. TCRdb's table, derived via immunoSEQ multiplex PCR, lists solely in-frame clones and lacks some. The data contain approximately 250,000 clones, less than 85% of them singletons. The sequenced sample was peripheral blood. The source of these receptors is a man in his sixties who had recovered from COVID-19.

This sequence joins TRBV5-1 and TRBJ2-3; TRBD1 matches at 7 bases. V dropped 4 bases and J dropped 3; count of bases not matched to a gene: 14. CDR1 and CDR2 from the germline V gene are SGHRS and YFSETQ. The CDR3 has 17 residues. The CDR3 DNA sequence: TGCGCCAGCAGCCTGGCTAGACAGGGTTTAGGAACAGATACGCAGTATTTT. This translates into CASSLARQGLGTDTQYF.

V usage is TRBV18 and J usage is TRBJ1-5; 8 bases are shared with TRBD1. The CDR3 runs to 15 residues. Germline loops: CDR1 KGHSH, CDR2 LQKENI. Trimming removed 4 bases from V and 1 base from J; junction bases left unmatched: 3. In DNA, the CDR3 is TGTGCCAGCTCACGGGGACAGGCCAGCAATCAGCCCCAGCATTTT. It codes for CASSRGQASNQPQHF.

The table lists this clone with a few counts. The chain carries TRBV19 and TRBJ2-7; 9 positions agree with TRBD2. The CDR3 runs 15 residues. Germline values: CDR1 LNHDA, CDR2 SQIVND (reference sequence). Germline trimming cut 1 base from V and 4 bases from J; bases unmatched to any gene: 5. As DNA, the CDR3 is TGTGCCAGTAGTATAGGGGCTAGCGGGATATACGAGCAGTACTTC. This translates into CASSIGASGIYEQYF.

In its sample, this clone was seen once. This CDR3 reads CASSLEGGKPYEQYF. The CDR3 DNA follows: TGCGCCAGCAGCTTGGAGGGGGGGAAACCCTACGAGCAGTACTTC. V gene TRBV5-1 combines with J gene TRBJ2-7; TRBD2 might be the D (7 bases). Germline V gives CDR1 SGHRS, CDR2 YFSETQ. This CDR3 contains 15 residues. With 0 bases removed from V and 2 bases from J, the gap between germline ends came to 12 bases. Full variable domain (outside the CDR3, taken from reference TRBV5-1 and TRBJ2-7): KAGVTQTPRYLIKTRGQQVTLSCSPISGHRSVSWYQQTPGQGLQFLFEYFSETQRNKGNFPGRFSGRQFSNSRSEMNVSTLELGDSALYLCASSLEGGKPYEQYFGPGTRLTVT.

The V and J genes are TRBV30 and TRBJ2-3; no definite D call. The ends were cut back, 1 base at V and 1 base at J, with 9 bases in the middle. The CDR3 runs to 14 residues. Germline CDR1 reads GTSNPN; CDR2 reads SVGIG (reference sequence). This CDR3 is CAWSAARGTDTQYF. CDR3 in DNA: TGTGCCTGGAGTGCCGCGAGAGGCACAGATACGCAGTATTTT.

The rearrangement links TRBV24-1 to TRBJ1-5; D is ambiguous. The CDR3 extends over 14 amino acids. Germline CDR1 KGHDR, CDR2 SFDVKD. Trimming removed 0 bases from V and 3 bases from J, with 5 bases in between. The CDR3 sequence is CATSDLEHNQPQHF. CDR3 in DNA: TGTGCCACCAGTGATTTGGAGCACAATCAGCCCCAGCATTTT.

This chain connects TRBV3-1 (or the pseudogene TRBV3-2) to TRBJ2-1; D call uncertain. The V and J ends lost 4 bases and 2 bases respectively, with 15 bases between them. CDR3 length: 16 residues. Germline-derived CDR1 and CDR2 are LGHDT and YNNKEL (reference sequence). The CDR3 sequence: CASSPHASEAYNEQFF. CDR3 in DNA: TGTGCCAGCAGCCCCCACGCGTCCGAGGCCTACAATGAGCAGTTCTTC.

J is TRBJ2-7 and V is TRBV7-2; possibly TRBD2 for D (6 bases). The CDR3 covers 13 residues. Trimming pared 3 bases from V and 3 bases from J, leaving 9 bases between. The germline CDR1 and CDR2 sequences are SGHTA and FQGNSA. CDR3: CASSFGSYYEQYF. The CDR3 DNA reads as TGTGCCAGCAGCTTCGGGAGCTACTACGAGCAGTACTTC. The full variable domain, with the rest looked up from reference TRBV7-2 and TRBJ2-7, is GAGVSQSPSNKVTEKGKDVELRCDPISGHTALYWYRQSLGQGLEFLIYFQGNSAPDKSGLPSDRFSAERTGGSVSTLTIQRTQQEDSAVYLCASSFGSYYEQYFGPGTRLTVT.

The chain combines TRBV3-1 (or the pseudogene TRBV3-2) with TRBJ2-3, with a weak D call TRBD2 (6 bases). This CDR3 region has 14 residues. Trimming cost V 4 bases and J 2 bases, with 10 bases left between them. The V gene's germline CDR1 is LGHDT and CDR2 YNNKEL (reference sequence). This CDR3 reads CASSPGLFTDTQYF. In DNA, the CDR3 is TGTGCCAGCAGCCCAGGACTATTCACAGATACGCAGTATTTT.

The chain combines TRBV10-3 with TRBJ2-2; 12 positions match TRBD2. Germline lookup yields CDR1 ENHRY and CDR2 SYGVKD. The CDR3 loop spans 15 amino acids. V dropped 7 bases and J dropped 3; count of bases not matched to a gene: 3. CDR3 sequence reads: CAITTSGGDTGELFF. CDR3 coding DNA: TGTGCCATCACGACTAGCGGGGGAGACACCGGGGAGCTGTTTTTT.

The rearrangement joins TRBV19 to TRBJ2-1; TRBD1 matches 11 bases. Germline V gives CDR1 LNHDA, CDR2 SQIVND (reference sequence). The CDR3 runs 15 residues. V lost 4 bases, J lost 4 bases, and 3 bases stayed unmatched. The CDR3 sequence: CASSNRDRGYNEQFF. CDR3 in DNA: TGTGCCAGTAGTAACCGGGACAGGGGGTACAATGAGCAGTTCTTC.

The chain combines TRBV6-2 or TRBV6-3 with TRBJ1-5; 7 positions match TRBD1. J was trimmed by 3 bases and V by 4 bases; bases with no gene match: 9. From germline, CDR1 is MNHEY and CDR2 SVGEGT. The CDR3 loop spans 16 amino acids. CDR3 protein: CASSSRGRGDNQPQHF. CDR3 sequence (DNA): TGTGCCAGCAGTTCAAGGGGGCGCGGGGACAATCAGCCCCAGCATTTT.

This chain connects TRBV7-2 to TRBJ1-3; weak D call: TRBD1 (6 bases). Germline CDR1 is SGHTA and CDR2 is FQGNSA. The CDR3 contains 15 residues. Trimming shortened V by 6 bases and J by 3 bases, and 15 bases separated the two germline ends. The CDR3 loop reads CASSGGLVGGNTIYF. DNA of the CDR3: TGTGCCAGCAGTGGGGGCCTCGTAGGTGGAAACACCATATATTTT.

The V call is TRBV6-5, the J call TRBJ2-2; 8 bases fit TRBD2. The germline V gene has CDR1 MNHEY and CDR2 SVGAGI. The ends lost 9 bases at V and 3 bases at J; junction bases unmatched: 6. The CDR3 is made up of 14 amino acids. Here the CDR3 DNA reads TGTGCCAGTCAGCTAGCGGGTTACACCGGGGAGCTGTTTTTT. Amino acid sequence: CASQLAGYTGELFF.

The rearrangement uses TRBV7-3 and TRBJ2-2, with no clear D. V lost 2 bases, J lost 3 bases, and 7 bases lay in between. The CDR3 is made up of 14 amino acids. CDR1 and CDR2 from the germline V gene are SGHTA and FQGTGA. The CDR3 DNA is TGTGCCAGCAGCTTAGCGGCACACACCGGGGAGCTGTTTTTT. Protein product: CASSLAAHTGELFF.

J is TRBJ2-3 and V is TRBV7-7; 9 bases are a match to TRBD2. The CDR3 runs to 16 residues. J was trimmed by 5 bases and V by 2 bases; bases with no gene match: 8. Germline lookup yields CDR1 SSHAT and CDR2 FNYEAQ (reference sequence). The CDR3 DNA reads TGTGCCAGCAGCTTAATGGCGGGAGGGCCTCAAGATACGCAGTATTTT. Residues: CASSLMAGGPQDTQYF.

This chain connects TRBV11-1 to TRBJ2-7; 7 bases line up with TRBD1. Germline V gives CDR1 SGHAT, CDR2 FQDESV (reference sequence). The CDR3 contains 14 residues. The V segment lost 4 bases and the J segment 5 bases; nucleotides outside the gene matches: 8. In nucleotides, the CDR3 is TGTGCCAGCAGCTCGAGGACAGGTCGACACGAGCAGTACTTC. Amino acids: CASSSRTGRHEQYF.